This entry describes one T cell receptor beta chain. The data belong to a study of blood T cell repertoires in COVID-19. Study background: The samples span acute and convalescent COVID-19 from the United States, Italy and Spain. Sources were T cells, B-cell-depleted T cells, or PBMCs; the material itself was cDNA or gDNA.

The ends were cut back, 0 bases at V and 5 bases at J, with 8 bases in the middle. Per germline, CDR1 SGHNT and CDR2 YENEEA. There are 15 residues in the CDR3. In the authors' methods: Reference gene primer amplification gave nucleated cell count estimates. Sequencing was performed with immunoSEQ multiplex PCR; in TCRdb, only in-frame clones are kept and a portion is missing. V and J calls and clone size follow that table, whereas D and trimming were derived from the DNA. The repertoire includes 50,000 to 70,000 clones, 75% to 95% of them detected once, and 9.1% sits in the top ten. This rearrangement joins TRBV11-3 to TRBJ1-6; possible D gene TRBD1, 5 bases. This sequence was found in a woman aged 80 or over with active COVID-19. Sequenced input: peripheral blood. The chain's CDR3 is CASSLEGRDNSPLHF. CDR3 coding DNA: TGTGCCAGCAGCTTAGAGGGCAGGGATAATTCACCCCTCCACTTT.